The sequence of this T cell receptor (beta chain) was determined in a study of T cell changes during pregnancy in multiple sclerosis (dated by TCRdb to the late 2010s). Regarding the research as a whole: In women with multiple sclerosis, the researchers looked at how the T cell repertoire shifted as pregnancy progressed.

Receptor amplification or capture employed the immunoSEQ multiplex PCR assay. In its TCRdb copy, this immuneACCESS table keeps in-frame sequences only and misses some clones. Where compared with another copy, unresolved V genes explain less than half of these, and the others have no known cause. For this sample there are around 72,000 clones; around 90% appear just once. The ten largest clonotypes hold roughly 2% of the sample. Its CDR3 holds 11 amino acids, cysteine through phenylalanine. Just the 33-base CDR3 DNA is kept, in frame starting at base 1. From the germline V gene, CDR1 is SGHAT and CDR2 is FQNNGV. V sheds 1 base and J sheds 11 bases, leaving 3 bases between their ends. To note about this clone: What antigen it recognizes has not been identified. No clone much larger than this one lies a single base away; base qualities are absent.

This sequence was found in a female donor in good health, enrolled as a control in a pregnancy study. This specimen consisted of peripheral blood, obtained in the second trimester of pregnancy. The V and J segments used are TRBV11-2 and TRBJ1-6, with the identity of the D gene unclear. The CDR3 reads CASSLGAPLHF. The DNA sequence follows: TGTGCCAGCAGCTTAGGAGCACCCCTCCACTTT.